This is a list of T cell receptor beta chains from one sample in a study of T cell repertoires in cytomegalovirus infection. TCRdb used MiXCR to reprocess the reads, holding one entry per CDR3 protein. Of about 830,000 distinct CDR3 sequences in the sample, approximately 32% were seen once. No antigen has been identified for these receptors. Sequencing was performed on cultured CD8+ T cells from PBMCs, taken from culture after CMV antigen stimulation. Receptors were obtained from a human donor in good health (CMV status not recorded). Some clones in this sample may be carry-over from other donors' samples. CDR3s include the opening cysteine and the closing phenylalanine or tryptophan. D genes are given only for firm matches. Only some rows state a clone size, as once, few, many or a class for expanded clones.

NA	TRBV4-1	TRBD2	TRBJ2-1	CASSQVRRGAYNEQFF	TGCGCCAGCAGCCAAGTACGGCGGGGGGCCTACAATGAGCAGTTCTTC
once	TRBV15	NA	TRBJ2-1	CATRGSGRYNEQFF	TGTGCCACCAGAGGTAGCGGCCGTTACAATGAGCAGTTCTTC
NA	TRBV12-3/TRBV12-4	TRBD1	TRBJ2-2	CASSPRDRYTGELFF	TGTGCCAGCAGTCCCCGGGACAGATACACCGGGGAGCTGTTTTTT
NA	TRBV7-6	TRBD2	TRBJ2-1	CASSSGLHYNEQFF	TGTGCCAGCAGCTCGGGACTACACTACAATGAGCAGTTCTTC
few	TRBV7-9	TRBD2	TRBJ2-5	CASSLMTSGSQETQYF	TGTGCCAGCAGCTTAATGACTAGCGGCTCCCAAGAGACCCAGTACTTC
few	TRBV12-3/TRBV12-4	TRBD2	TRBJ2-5	CASSFVLAGEETQYF	TGTGCCAGCAGTTTTGTACTAGCGGGGGAAGAGACCCAGTACTTC
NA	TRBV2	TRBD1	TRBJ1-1	CAIRTGGKSTEAFF	TGTGCCATCCGGACAGGGGGGAAGAGCACTGAAGCTTTCTTT
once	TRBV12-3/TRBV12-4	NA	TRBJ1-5	CASRDRGEFNQPQHF	TGTGCCAGCAGGGACCGAGGAGAATTTAATCAGCCCCAGCATTTT
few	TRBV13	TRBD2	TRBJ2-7	CASSGGRAHYEQYF	TGTGCCAGCAGCGGTGGGAGGGCCCACTACGAGCAGTACTTC
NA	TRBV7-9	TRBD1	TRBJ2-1	CASSPRDREVDEQFF	TGTGCCAGCAGCCCCCGGGACAGGGAAGTTGATGAGCAGTTCTTC
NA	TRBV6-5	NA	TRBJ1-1	CASSYSSFTETFF	TGTGCCAGCAGTTACTCTAGTTTCACTGAAACTTTCTTT
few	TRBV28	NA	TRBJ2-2	CASSLRAGGVGELFF	TGTGCCAGCAGTTTAAGAGCTGGGGGTGTCGGGGAGCTGTTTTTT
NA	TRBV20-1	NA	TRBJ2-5	CSADSGASKGTQYF	TGCAGTGCCGACTCTGGAGCCTCGAAAGGGACCCAGTACTTC
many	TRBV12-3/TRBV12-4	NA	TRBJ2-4	CASSFQVKNIQYF	TGTGCCAGCAGTTTTCAGGTTAAGAACATTCAGTACTTC
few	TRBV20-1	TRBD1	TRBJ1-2	CSAPLYGQGANYGYTF	TGCAGTGCTCCCTTGTACGGACAGGGAGCTAACTATGGCTACACCTTC
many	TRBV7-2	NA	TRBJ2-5	CASSLQVREETQYF	TGTGCCAGCAGCTTACAAGTAAGAGAAGAGACCCAGTACTTC
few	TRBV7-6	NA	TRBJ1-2	CASSADGGGYTF	TGTGCCAGCAGCGCCGACGGAGGGGGCTACACCTTC
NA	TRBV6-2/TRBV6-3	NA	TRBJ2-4	CASSYDGQGTGIQYF	TGTGCCAGCAGTTACGATGGGCAGGGCACTGGCATTCAGTACTTC
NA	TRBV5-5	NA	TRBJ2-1	CASSLPSQVDFEQFF	TGTGCCAGCAGCTTGCCCTCGCAGGTCGATTTTGAGCAGTTCTTC
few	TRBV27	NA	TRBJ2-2	CASRGGLTGELFF	TGTGCCAGCAGGGGCGGCCTCACCGGGGAGCTGTTTTTT
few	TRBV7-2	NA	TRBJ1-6	CASSLVPGGDNSPLHF	TGTGCCAGCAGCTTAGTCCCGGGGGGCGATAATTCACCCCTCCACTTT
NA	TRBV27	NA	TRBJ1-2	CASSLIPQDYGYTF	TGTGCCAGCAGTTTAATTCCCCAGGACTATGGCTACACCTTC
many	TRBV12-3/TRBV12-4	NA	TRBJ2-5	CASSLAPETQYF	TGTGCCAGCAGCTTAGCGCCAGAGACCCAGTACTTC
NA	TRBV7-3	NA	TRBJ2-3	CASSQLTGRSDTQYF	TGTGCCAGCAGCCAACTGACAGGGAGGTCAGATACGCAGTATTTT
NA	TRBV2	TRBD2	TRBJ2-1	CASTPVAGGLNEQFF	TGTGCCAGCACTCCTGTAGCGGGGGGGCTAAATGAGCAGTTCTTC
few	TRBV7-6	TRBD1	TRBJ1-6	CASSYTGGDASPLHF	TGTGCCAGCAGCTACACAGGGGGCGACGCTTCACCCCTCCACTTT
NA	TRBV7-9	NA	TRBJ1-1	CASSPGCTEAFF	TGTGCCAGCAGCCCCGGGTGCACTGAAGCTTTCTTT
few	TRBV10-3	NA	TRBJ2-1	CAIRTGLRTHEQFF	TGTGCCATCAGGACGGGACTGAGGACCCATGAGCAGTTCTTC
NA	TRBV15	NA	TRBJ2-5	CATSPDRRGEETQYF	TGTGCCACCAGCCCCGATAGGAGGGGCGAGGAGACCCAGTACTTC
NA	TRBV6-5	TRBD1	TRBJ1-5	CVSSFGPGQGVDQPQHF	TGTGTCAGCAGTTTCGGGCCGGGACAGGGGGTCGATCAGCCCCAGCATTTT
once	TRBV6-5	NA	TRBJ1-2	CASSYSRGQLNYGYTF	TGTGCCAGCAGTTACTCCCGAGGACAGTTAAACTATGGCTACACCTTC
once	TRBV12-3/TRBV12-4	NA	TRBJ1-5	CASSGMIQDQPQHF	TGTGCCAGCAGCGGAATGATCCAAGATCAGCCCCAGCATTTT
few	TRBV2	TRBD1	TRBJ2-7	CASKETGSPYEQYF	TGTGCCAGCAAGGAGACAGGGAGTCCCTACGAGCAGTACTTC
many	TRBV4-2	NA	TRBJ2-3	CASSQDGGTDTQYF	TGTGCCAGCAGCCAAGACGGGGGAACAGATACGCAGTATTTT
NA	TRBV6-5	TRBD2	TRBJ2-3	CASRTALSGGFPATQYF	TGTGCCAGCAGAACCGCCCTTAGCGGGGGGTTCCCAGCCACGCAGTATTTT
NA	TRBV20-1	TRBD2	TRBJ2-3	CSTDGGSGGFSPDTQYF	TGCAGTACTGATGGGGGTAGCGGGGGATTCTCACCGGATACGCAGTATTTT
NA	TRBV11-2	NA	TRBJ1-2	CASSLERAYGYTF	TGTGCCAGCAGCTTAGAAAGGGCCTATGGCTACACCTTC
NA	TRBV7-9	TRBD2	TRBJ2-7	CASSPREGRNYEQYF	TGTGCCAGCAGCCCCCGGGAGGGGCGAAACTACGAGCAGTACTTC
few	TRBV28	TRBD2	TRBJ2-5	CASSSLAGGETQYF	TGTGCCAGCAGTTCCCTAGCGGGGGGTGAGACCCAGTACTTC
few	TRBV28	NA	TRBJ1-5	CASSLPSNQPQHF	TGTGCCAGCAGTTTACCTAGCAATCAGCCCCAGCATTTT
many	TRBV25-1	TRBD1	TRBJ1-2	CATRQGTNYGYTF	TGTGCCACCCGACAGGGGACTAACTATGGCTACACCTTC
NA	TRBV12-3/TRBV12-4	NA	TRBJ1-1	CASSLSQGLTEAFF	TGTGCCAGCAGTTTGTCGCAGGGCCTCACTGAAGCTTTCTTT
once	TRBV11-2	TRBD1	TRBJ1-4	CASSPRTGGGGLNEKLFF	TGTGCCAGCAGCCCCAGGACAGGGGGCGGGGGCCTTAATGAAAAACTGTTTTTT
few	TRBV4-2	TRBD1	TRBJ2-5	CASSQGTGGGETQYF	TGTGCCAGCAGCCAAGGGACAGGGGGAGGAGAGACCCAGTACTTC
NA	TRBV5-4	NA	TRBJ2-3	CASRTFPQRDTQYF	TGTGCCAGCAGAACTTTCCCCCAGAGGGATACGCAGTATTTT
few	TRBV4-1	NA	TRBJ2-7	CASSQGRGGYEQYF	TGCGCCAGCAGCCAAGGGAGGGGGGGCTACGAGCAGTACTTC
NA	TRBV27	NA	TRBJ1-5	CASSLYGNNQPQHF	TGTGCCAGCAGTTTGTACGGGAACAATCAGCCCCAGCATTTT
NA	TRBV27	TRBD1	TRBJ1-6	CASSSQGKGSPLHF	TGTGCCAGCAGTTCACAGGGGAAGGGTTCACCCCTCCACTTT
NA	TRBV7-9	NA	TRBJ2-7	CASSWGPGLDYEQYF	TGTGCCAGCAGCTGGGGGCCGGGGTTGGACTACGAGCAGTACTTC
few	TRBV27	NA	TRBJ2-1	CASSLSNSNYNEQFF	TGTGCCAGCAGTTTATCGAACTCCAACTACAATGAGCAGTTCTTC
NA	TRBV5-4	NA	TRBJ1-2	CASSLLGNRANYGYTF	TGTGCCAGCAGCTTATTAGGGAACAGAGCTAACTATGGCTACACCTTC
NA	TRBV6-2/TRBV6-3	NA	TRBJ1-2	CASSYYSEQDYGYTF	TGTGCCAGCAGTTACTATTCAGAACAAGACTATGGCTACACCTTC
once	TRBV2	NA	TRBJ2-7	CASFRDRAIPPGQYF	TGTGCCTCGTTCCGGGACCGCGCTATCCCCCCAGGGCAGTACTTC
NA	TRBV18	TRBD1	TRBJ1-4	CASSPRDRVLTATNEKLFF	TGTGCCAGCTCACCACGGGACAGGGTGTTGACCGCAACTAATGAAAAACTGTTTTTT